The 16 T cell receptor beta chains reported below all come from one sample, sequenced in a study of CD8 T cells in ankylosing spondylitis. TCRdb analysed the 5' RACE reads with MiXCR anew, one entry per CDR3 protein. The repertoire holds 200,000 to 250,000 distinct CDR3 sequences, with roughly 25% as singletons. The specimen sequenced was blood, either unsorted or a sorted T cell fraction (not recorded which). The receptors here all came from a male donor with ankylosing spondylitis or in good health (not recorded which).

The rearrangement uses TRBV20-1 and TRBJ2-5; D perhaps matches TRBD2 (5 bases). The CDR3 totals 13 residues. The V and J ends lost 6 bases and 2 bases respectively, with 13 bases between them. The germline gives CDR1 DFQATT, CDR2 SNEGSKA (reference sequence). CDR3 sequence (DNA): TGCAGTGCCCTCCCGGGGAAACAAGAGACCCAGTACTTC. Encoded protein: CSALPGKQETQYF.

This clonotype occurred many times. This chain connects TRBV5-1 to TRBJ2-5; the match to TRBD1 covers 7 bases. This CDR3 is 12 amino acids long. V lost 4 bases, J lost 9 bases, and 6 bases stayed unmatched. In germline, CDR1 is SGHRS, CDR2 YFSETQ. CDR3 in amino acids: CASSLDRVSQYF. CDR3 sequence (DNA): TGCGCCAGCAGCCTCGACAGGGTGTCCCAGTACTTC. Full variable domain (outside the CDR3, taken from reference TRBV5-1 and TRBJ2-5): KAGVTQTPRYLIKTRGQQVTLSCSPISGHRSVSWYQQTPGQGLQFLFEYFSETQRNKGNFPGRFSGRQFSNSRSEMNVSTLELGDSALYLCASSLDRVSQYFGPGTRLLVL.

The chain uses TRBV12-5 and TRBJ2-3; D unresolved. Germline values: CDR1 LGHNT, CDR2 FRNRAP. The CDR3 length is 12 residues. With 3 bases removed from V and 5 bases from J, the gap between germline ends came to 6 bases. The CDR3 coding sequence is TGTGCTAGTGGTTTTTCGCGAGATACGCAGTATTTT. This codes for CASGFSRDTQYF.

There are many counts of this clonotype. This chain connects TRBV29-1 to TRBJ2-4; D is unresolved. The germline V gene encodes CDR1 SQVTM and CDR2 ANQGSEA. This CDR3 region has 11 residues. V was shortened by 6 bases and J by 6 bases, with 9 bases between the two germline ends. The CDR3 nucleotides are TGCAGCGTAAACAGTGTAAACATTCAGTACTTC. Translation: CSVNSVNIQYF.

There are many counts of this clonotype. The chain carries TRBV5-1 and TRBJ2-3, with 7 bases lining up with TRBD2. The CDR3 consists of 16 residues. Germline V gene sequence: CDR1 SGHRS, CDR2 YFSETQ. V trimming: 4 bases; J trimming: 0 bases; junction bases outside the gene matches: 8. Here the CDR3 reads CASSLTSRLSTDTQYF. The CDR3 bases are TGCGCCAGCAGCCTGACTAGCAGACTTAGCACAGATACGCAGTATTTT.

This clonotype was found many times. This chain connects TRBV7-2 to TRBJ2-1, with D hard to call. Germline CDR1 and CDR2: SGHTA and FQGNSA. Trimming cost V 1 base and J 9 bases, with 7 bases left between them. CDR3 length: 12 amino acids. The CDR3 here is CASSLGLGEQFF. DNA of the CDR3: TGTGCCAGCAGCTTAGGTCTGGGTGAGCAGTTCTTC.

The rearrangement links TRBV4-2 to TRBJ1-4, with D perhaps matching TRBD1 (6 bases). The CDR3 is 16 amino acids. Germline lookup yields CDR1 LGHNA and CDR2 YNFKEQ. Trimming cost V 0 bases and J 8 bases, with 16 bases left between them. CDR3 loop: CASSQDENREWEKLFF. The CDR3 nucleotides are TGTGCCAGCAGCCAAGATGAAAACAGGGAGTGGGAAAAACTGTTTTTT.

This clonotype was counted ten times or more. The rearrangement uses TRBV5-1 and TRBJ1-4; possibly TRBD1 for D (5 bases). V dropped 6 bases and J dropped 3 bases, with 15 bases sitting between them. The length of the CDR3 is 15 residues. Germline-derived CDR1 and CDR2 are SGHRS and YFSETQ. CDR3 in DNA: TGCGCCAGCACCCGACGGGGGGAAGCTAATGAAAAACTGTTTTTT. Amino acids: CASTRRGEANEKLFF.

This clonotype was found many times. The rearrangement links TRBV20-1 to TRBJ1-5, with 8 bases fitting TRBD1. The J segment lost 10 bases and the V segment lost 1 base, leaving 9 bases of the junction unmatched. The germline gives CDR1 DFQATT, CDR2 SNEGSKA (reference sequence). This CDR3 has 14 amino acids. The CDR3 is CSARAGQGISPQHF. CDR3 bases: TGCAGTGCTAGAGCCGGACAGGGAATCAGCCCCCAGCATTTT.

The genes are TRBV5-5 and TRBJ1-1, with D uncertain. From germline, CDR1 is SGHKS and CDR2 YYEKEE (reference sequence). Trimming left V 2 bases short and J 1 base short, with 9 bases between. This CDR3 has 14 amino acids. The CDR3 DNA is TGTGCCAGCAGCTTTTTCCCAGGGAACACTGAAGCTTTCTTT. Amino acid sequence: CASSFFPGNTEAFF.

J is TRBJ2-1 and V is TRBV5-6; 9 nucleotides match TRBD2. The germline V gene encodes CDR1 SGHDT and CDR2 YYEEEE. This CDR3 has 16 residues. J was trimmed by 0 bases and V by 2 bases; bases with no gene match: 3. CDR3 region: CASSFGSGSSYNEQFF. CDR3 sequence (DNA): TGTGCCAGCAGCTTTGGTAGCGGGAGCTCCTACAATGAGCAGTTCTTC.

This clonotype was observed at least ten times. The chain couples TRBV12-3 or TRBV12-4 to TRBJ2-7; D gene uncertain. The length of the CDR3 is 12 residues. Trimming removed 3 bases at V and 6 bases at J, with 9 bases between. The CDR3 DNA sequence: TGTGCCAGCAGTTTCACGGGCGGCGAGCAGTACTTC. This sequence encodes CASSFTGGEQYF.

At least ten counts were recorded for this clonotype. V and J are TRBV20-1 and TRBJ1-5, with unresolved D. The length of the CDR3 is 13 residues. The germline V gene encodes CDR1 DFQATT and CDR2 SNEGSKA (reference sequence). Trimming removed 1 base at V and 7 bases at J, with 11 bases between. CDR3 protein: CSARGGMSQPQHF. Here the CDR3 DNA reads TGCAGTGCTAGAGGCGGGATGTCCCAGCCCCAGCATTTT.

This clonotype was seen ten or more times. The chain links TRBV6-1 to TRBJ2-5; 8 nucleotides agree with TRBD2. V dropped 8 bases and J dropped 2; count of bases not matched to a gene: 10. Germline CDR1 is MNHNS and CDR2 is SASEGT. There are 15 residues in the CDR3. This CDR3 reads CASSSGRLAQETQYF. The CDR3 nucleotides read TGTGCCAGCTCGAGCGGGAGACTAGCTCAAGAGACCCAGTACTTC.

This clonotype was counted at least ten times. The V gene is TRBV5-1, the J gene TRBJ2-3; D not certain. CDR1 SGHRS and CDR2 YFSETQ come from the germline V gene. Trimming removed 5 bases from V and 0 bases from J, with 7 bases in between. There are 13 residues in the CDR3. The CDR3 protein is CASRTSSTDTQYF. CDR3 bases: TGCGCCAGCAGGACATCTAGCACAGATACGCAGTATTTT.

This clonotype has ten or more counts. The V and J genes are TRBV12-3 or TRBV12-4 and TRBJ2-2; a weak D match, TRBD2 (5 bases). This CDR3 is built from 13 residues. V was shortened by 6 bases and J by 6 bases, with 11 bases between the two germline ends. CDR3 nucleotides: TGTGCCAGCAGGCGAACCGGGGCCGGGGAGCTGTTTTTT. This codes for CASRRTGAGELFF.